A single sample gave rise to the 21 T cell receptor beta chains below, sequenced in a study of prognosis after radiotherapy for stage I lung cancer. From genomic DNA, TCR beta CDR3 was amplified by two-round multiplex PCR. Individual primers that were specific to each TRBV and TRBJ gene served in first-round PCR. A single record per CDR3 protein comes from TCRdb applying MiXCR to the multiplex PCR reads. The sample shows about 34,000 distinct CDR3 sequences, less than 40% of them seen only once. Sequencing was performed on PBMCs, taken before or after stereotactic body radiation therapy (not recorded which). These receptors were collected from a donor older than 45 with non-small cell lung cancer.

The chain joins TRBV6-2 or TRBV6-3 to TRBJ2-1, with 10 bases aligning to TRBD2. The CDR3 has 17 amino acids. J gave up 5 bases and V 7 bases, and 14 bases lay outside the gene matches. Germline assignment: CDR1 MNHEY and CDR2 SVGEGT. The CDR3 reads CASIYWASGSNNNEQFF. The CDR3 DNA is TGTGCCAGCATTTATTGGGCTAGCGGGAGTAATAACAATGAGCAGTTCTTC.

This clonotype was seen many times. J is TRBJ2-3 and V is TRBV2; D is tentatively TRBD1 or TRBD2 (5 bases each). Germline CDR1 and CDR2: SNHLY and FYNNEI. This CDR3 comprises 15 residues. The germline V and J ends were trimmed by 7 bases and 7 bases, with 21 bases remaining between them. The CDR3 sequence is CASTPTSGTGNTQYF. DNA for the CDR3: TGTGCCAGCACCCCCACCTCGGGGACCGGGAATACGCAGTATTTT.

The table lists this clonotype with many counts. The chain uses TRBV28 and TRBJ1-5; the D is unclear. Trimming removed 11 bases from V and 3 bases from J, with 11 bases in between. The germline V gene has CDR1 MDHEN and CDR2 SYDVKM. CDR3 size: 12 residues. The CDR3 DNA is TGTGCCGCCCGGATTTCCAATCAGCCCCAGCATTTT. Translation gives CAARISNQPQHF.

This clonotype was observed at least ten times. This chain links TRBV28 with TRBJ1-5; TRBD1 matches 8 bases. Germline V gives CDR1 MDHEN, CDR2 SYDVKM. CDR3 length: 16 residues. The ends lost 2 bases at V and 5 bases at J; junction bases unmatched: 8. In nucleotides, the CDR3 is TGTGCCAGCAGTTTAGGGGGCGGACAGGGAGATCAGCCCCAGCATTTT. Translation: CASSLGGGQGDQPQHF.

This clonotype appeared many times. CDR3 sequence (DNA): TGTGCCAGCAGCTTAGGATACACAGATACGCAGTATTTT. This codes for CASSLGYTDTQYF. The genes are TRBV7-8 and TRBJ2-3; no firm D call. CDR3 length: 13 amino acids. The V end was cut by 1 base, the J end by 2 bases, with 4 bases between. Germline CDR1 SGHVS, CDR2 FQNEAQ.

CDR3 sequence: CASSVGVGGTERYEQYF. Here the CDR3 DNA reads TGTGCCAGCAGTGTTGGGGTGGGTGGTACCGAGCGGTACGAGCAGTACTTC. This rearrangement joins TRBV28 to TRBJ2-7; D is perhaps TRBD2 (5 bases). The CDR3 contains 17 residues. V gave up 5 bases and J gave up 4 bases, with 24 bases separating them. The germline V gene has CDR1 MDHEN and CDR2 SYDVKM.

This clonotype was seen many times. The CDR3 loop reads CASSAAYRANYGYTF. The CDR3 coding sequence is TGTGCCAGCAGCGCCGCATACCGGGCTAACTATGGCTACACCTTC. V is TRBV6-1 and J is TRBJ1-2; no clear D gene. Germline CDR1 reads MNHNS; CDR2 reads SASEGT. The CDR3 extends over 15 amino acids. V was trimmed by 6 bases and J by 0 bases, leaving 14 bases between them.

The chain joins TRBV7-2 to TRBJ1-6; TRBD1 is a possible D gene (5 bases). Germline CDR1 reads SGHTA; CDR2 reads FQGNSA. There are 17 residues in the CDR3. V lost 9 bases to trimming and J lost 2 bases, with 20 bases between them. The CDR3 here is CASISPGGGAYNSPLHF. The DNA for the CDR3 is TGTGCCAGTATCTCACCGGGGGGGGGTGCCTATAATTCACCCCTCCACTTT.

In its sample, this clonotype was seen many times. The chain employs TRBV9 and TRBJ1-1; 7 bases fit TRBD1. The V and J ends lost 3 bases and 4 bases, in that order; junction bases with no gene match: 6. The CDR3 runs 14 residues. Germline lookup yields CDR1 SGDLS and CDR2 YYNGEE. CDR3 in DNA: TGTGCCAGCAGCGCCACAGGGGCGGGCACTGAAGCTTTCTTT. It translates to CASSATGAGTEAFF.

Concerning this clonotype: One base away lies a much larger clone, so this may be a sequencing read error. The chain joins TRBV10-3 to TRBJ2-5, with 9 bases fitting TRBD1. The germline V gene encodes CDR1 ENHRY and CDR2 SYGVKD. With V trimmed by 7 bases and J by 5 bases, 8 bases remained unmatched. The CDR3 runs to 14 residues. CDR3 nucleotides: TGTGCCATCATCGAAGGACAGGGGAGGGAGACCCAGTACTTC. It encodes CAIIEGQGRETQYF.

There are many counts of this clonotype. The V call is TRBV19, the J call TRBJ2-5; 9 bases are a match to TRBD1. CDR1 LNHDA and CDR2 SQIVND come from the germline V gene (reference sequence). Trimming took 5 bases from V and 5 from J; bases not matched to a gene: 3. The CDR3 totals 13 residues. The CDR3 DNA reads TGTGCCAGTAGTCGGGGGACAGGGGAGACCCAGTACTTC. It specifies CASSRGTGETQYF.

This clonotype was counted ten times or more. This chain's CDR3 is CASSTQRTQYF. In DNA, the CDR3 is TGTGCCAGCAGCACCCAGAGGACCCAGTACTTC. This chain links TRBV28 with TRBJ2-5; D is ambiguous. CDR1 is MDHEN, CDR2 SYDVKM, per germline. V shed 6 bases and J shed 7 bases, with 9 bases lying between them. The CDR3 is 11 amino acids.

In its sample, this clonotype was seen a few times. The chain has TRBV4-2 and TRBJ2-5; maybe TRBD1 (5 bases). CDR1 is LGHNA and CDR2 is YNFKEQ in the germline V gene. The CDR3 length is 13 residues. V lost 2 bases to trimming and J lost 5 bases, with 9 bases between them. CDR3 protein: CASSQQGWETQYF. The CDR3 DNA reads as TGTGCCAGCAGCCAACAGGGTTGGGAGACCCAGTACTTC.

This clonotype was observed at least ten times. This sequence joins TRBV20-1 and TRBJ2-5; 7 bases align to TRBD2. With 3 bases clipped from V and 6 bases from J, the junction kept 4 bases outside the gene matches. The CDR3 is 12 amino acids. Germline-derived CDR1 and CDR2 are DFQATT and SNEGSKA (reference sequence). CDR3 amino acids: CSASGGGKTQYF. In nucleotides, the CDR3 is TGCAGTGCTAGTGGCGGGGGAAAGACCCAGTACTTC.

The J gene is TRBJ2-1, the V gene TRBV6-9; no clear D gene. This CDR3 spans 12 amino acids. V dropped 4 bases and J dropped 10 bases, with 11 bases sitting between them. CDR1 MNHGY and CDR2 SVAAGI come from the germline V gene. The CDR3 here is CASSSSRAEQFF. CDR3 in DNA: TGTGCCAGCAGTTCGTCCCGGGCGGAGCAGTTCTTC.

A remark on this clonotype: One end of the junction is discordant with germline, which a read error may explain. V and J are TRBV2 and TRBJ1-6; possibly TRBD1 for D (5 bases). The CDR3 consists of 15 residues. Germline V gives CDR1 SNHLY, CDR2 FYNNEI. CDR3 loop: CASSERGAENSTLHF. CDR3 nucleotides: TGTGCCAGCAGTGAACGAGGGGCCGAAAATTCAACCCTGCACTTT.

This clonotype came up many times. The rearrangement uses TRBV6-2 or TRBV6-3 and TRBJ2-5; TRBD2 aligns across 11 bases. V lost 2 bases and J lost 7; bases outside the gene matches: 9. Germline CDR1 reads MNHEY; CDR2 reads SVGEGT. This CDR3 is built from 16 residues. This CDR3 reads CASSYLAGGLTGTQYF. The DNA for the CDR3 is TGTGCCAGCAGTTACCTAGCGGGGGGCCTAACAGGGACCCAGTACTTC.

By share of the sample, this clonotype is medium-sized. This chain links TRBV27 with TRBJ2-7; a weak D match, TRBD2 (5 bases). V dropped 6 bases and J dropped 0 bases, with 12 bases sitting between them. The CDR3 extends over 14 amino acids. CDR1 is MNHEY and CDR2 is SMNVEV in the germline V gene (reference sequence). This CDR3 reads CASRIRRDSYEQYF. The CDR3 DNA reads TGTGCCAGCAGAATCCGCCGGGACTCCTACGAGCAGTACTTC.

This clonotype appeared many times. The CDR3 here is CAISEDTRQGRETQYF. The CDR3 nucleotides are TGTGCCATCAGTGAGGACACCCGACAGGGCCGAGAGACCCAGTACTTC. The chain recombines TRBV10-3 with TRBJ2-5, with 7 bases matching TRBD1. The V gene's germline CDR1 is ENHRY and CDR2 SYGVKD. J lost 4 bases, V lost 2 bases, and 10 bases had no gene match. This CDR3 is 16 amino acids long.

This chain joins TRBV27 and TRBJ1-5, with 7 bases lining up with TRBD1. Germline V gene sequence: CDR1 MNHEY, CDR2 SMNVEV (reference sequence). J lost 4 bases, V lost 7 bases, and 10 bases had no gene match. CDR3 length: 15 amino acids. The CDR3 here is CASMGAGTANQPQHF. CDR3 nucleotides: TGTGCCAGCATGGGTGCCGGGACAGCGAATCAGCCCCAGCATTTT.

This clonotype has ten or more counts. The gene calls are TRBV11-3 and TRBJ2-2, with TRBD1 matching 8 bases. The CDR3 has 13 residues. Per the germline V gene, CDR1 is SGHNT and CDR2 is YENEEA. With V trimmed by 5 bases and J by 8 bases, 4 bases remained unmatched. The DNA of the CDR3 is TGTGCCAGCAGCGACAGGGGTTGGGGGGAGCTGTTTTTT. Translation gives CASSDRGWGELFF.